These T cell receptor beta chains were read from a single sample in a study of T-cell memory formation after mild COVID-19. Via MiXCR, TCRdb re-called the 5' RACE reads, giving one row per CDR3 protein. The table includes roughly 62,000 distinct CDR3 sequences, 9% to 9.5% detected once. The sample consisted of PBMCs or a T cell subset sorted from them (not recorded which). These TCRs come from a man aged 18 to 30 who had mild COVID-19 (a few samples of this study predate the infection). Cell type and time point are not known. CDR3s include the opening cysteine and the closing phenylalanine or tryptophan. A D gene is named only where the DNA matches it firmly. Where a row states a size, it is once, few, many or the class of an expanded clone; other rows omit it.

v_gene: TRBV5-1; j_gene: TRBJ2-3; d_gene: NA; abundance: many; CDR3aa: CASSPGRGTDTQYF; CDR3nt: TGCGCCAGCAGCCCGGGTCGCGGCACAGATACGCAGTATTTT
v_gene: TRBV5-1; j_gene: TRBJ2-3; d_gene: NA; abundance: many; CDR3aa: CASSLEGRIPTDTQYF; CDR3nt: TGCGCCAGCAGCTTAGAAGGACGGATACCCACAGATACGCAGTATTTT
v_gene: TRBV28; j_gene: TRBJ2-3; d_gene: TRBD1; abundance: few; CDR3aa: CASSLRTGFTDTQYF; CDR3nt: TGTGCCAGCAGTTTAAGGACAGGATTCACAGATACGCAGTATTTT
v_gene: TRBV12-3/TRBV12-4; j_gene: TRBJ2-2; d_gene: NA; abundance: many; CDR3aa: CASRNSRNTGELFF; CDR3nt: TGTGCCAGCAGGAACAGCCGAAACACCGGGGAGCTGTTTTTT
v_gene: TRBV3-1; j_gene: TRBJ1-2; d_gene: NA; abundance: few; CDR3aa: CASSPQLTGYYGYTF; CDR3nt: TGTGCCAGCAGCCCCCAACTCACAGGGTACTATGGCTACACCTTC
v_gene: TRBV9; j_gene: TRBJ2-3; d_gene: TRBD2; abundance: NA; CDR3aa: CASSVGRGGPDTQYF; CDR3nt: TGTGCCAGCAGCGTAGGACGGGGGGGCCCAGATACGCAGTATTTT
v_gene: TRBV7-2; j_gene: TRBJ2-1; d_gene: NA; abundance: once; CDR3aa: CASSRTNEQFF; CDR3nt: TGTGCCAGCAGCCGAACCAATGAGCAGTTCTTC
v_gene: TRBV25-1; j_gene: TRBJ2-2; d_gene: TRBD2; abundance: few; CDR3aa: CASSLAGGSNTGELFF; CDR3nt: TGTGCCAGCAGTCTAGCGGGGGGGTCGAACACCGGGGAGCTGTTTTTT
v_gene: TRBV21-1; j_gene: TRBJ1-4; d_gene: NA; abundance: NA; CDR3aa: CASSLDGGGKNEKLFF; CDR3nt: TGTGCCAGCAGCCTGGACGGAGGGGGCAAAAATGAAAAACTGTTTTTT
v_gene: TRBV7-9; j_gene: TRBJ2-1; d_gene: TRBD2; abundance: NA; CDR3aa: CASSLGLLAGIDNEQFF; CDR3nt: TGTGCCAGCAGCTTAGGGTTGCTAGCGGGGATTGACAATGAGCAGTTCTTC
v_gene: TRBV11-2; j_gene: TRBJ1-1; d_gene: NA; abundance: NA; CDR3aa: CASSLVVLTEAFF; CDR3nt: TGTGCCAGCAGCTTAGTGGTACTCACTGAAGCTTTCTTT
v_gene: TRBV3-1; j_gene: TRBJ1-3; d_gene: TRBD1; abundance: NA; CDR3aa: CASSQSDRGVGNTIYF; CDR3nt: TGTGCCAGCAGCCAATCGGACAGGGGTGTCGGAAACACCATATATTTT
v_gene: TRBV7-2; j_gene: TRBJ1-2; d_gene: NA; abundance: NA; CDR3aa: CASSSRFGGFGYTF; CDR3nt: TGTGCCAGCAGCTCCCGGTTTGGCGGATTCGGCTACACCTTC
v_gene: TRBV18; j_gene: TRBJ1-1; d_gene: TRBD1; abundance: once; CDR3aa: CASSHSDRVNTEAFF; CDR3nt: TGTGCCAGCTCGCATTCTGACAGGGTGAACACTGAAGCTTTCTTT
v_gene: TRBV6-6; j_gene: TRBJ1-4; d_gene: NA; abundance: few; CDR3aa: CASSSGGSWKLFF; CDR3nt: TGTGCCAGCAGTTCGGGGGGCTCTTGGAAACTGTTTTTT
v_gene: TRBV12-3/TRBV12-4; j_gene: TRBJ1-2; d_gene: NA; abundance: few; CDR3aa: CASSLMRVYGYTF; CDR3nt: TGTGCCAGCAGTTTAATGAGGGTCTATGGCTACACCTTC
v_gene: TRBV12-3/TRBV12-4; j_gene: TRBJ2-1; d_gene: NA; abundance: many; CDR3aa: CASSLNPNFNEQFF; CDR3nt: TGTGCCAGCAGTTTAAATCCCAACTTCAATGAGCAGTTCTTC
v_gene: TRBV29-1; j_gene: TRBJ2-3; d_gene: TRBD2; abundance: many; CDR3aa: CSVGRLAADTQYF; CDR3nt: TGCAGCGTGGGTAGACTAGCGGCGGATACGCAGTATTTT
v_gene: TRBV29-1; j_gene: TRBJ2-5; d_gene: TRBD2; abundance: many; CDR3aa: CSVATSGQETQYF; CDR3nt: TGCAGCGTTGCGACTAGCGGGCAAGAGACCCAGTACTTC
v_gene: TRBV5-1; j_gene: TRBJ2-2; d_gene: TRBD2; abundance: few; CDR3aa: CASSVLAGTLNTGELFF; CDR3nt: TGCGCCAGCAGCGTACTAGCGGGGACCCTTAACACCGGGGAGCTGTTTTTT
v_gene: TRBV18; j_gene: TRBJ1-5; d_gene: NA; abundance: NA; CDR3aa: CASSPSGDQPQHF; CDR3nt: TGTGCCAGCTCACCCTCGGGGGATCAGCCCCAGCATTTT
v_gene: TRBV5-1; j_gene: TRBJ2-3; d_gene: NA; abundance: NA; CDR3aa: CASSLATRDTQYF; CDR3nt: TGCGCCAGCAGCTTGGCAACACGGGATACGCAGTATTTT
v_gene: TRBV5-1; j_gene: TRBJ1-3; d_gene: TRBD1; abundance: NA; CDR3aa: CASMQGTGDGNTIYF; CDR3nt: TGCGCCAGCATGCAGGGGACAGGGGATGGAAACACCATATATTTT
v_gene: TRBV6-5; j_gene: TRBJ2-1; d_gene: TRBD2; abundance: NA; CDR3aa: CASSYGGGYNEQFF; CDR3nt: TGTGCCAGCAGTTACGGCGGGGGCTACAATGAGCAGTTCTTC
v_gene: TRBV20-1; j_gene: TRBJ2-2; d_gene: NA; abundance: many; CDR3aa: CSASNYVDGELFF; CDR3nt: TGCAGTGCTAGTAACTATGTCGACGGGGAGCTGTTTTTT
v_gene: TRBV24-1; j_gene: TRBJ2-1; d_gene: NA; abundance: few; CDR3aa: CATSDSRGASYNEQFF; CDR3nt: TGTGCCACCAGTGATTCCCGGGGGGCCTCCTACAATGAGCAGTTCTTC
v_gene: TRBV30; j_gene: TRBJ1-3; d_gene: NA; abundance: NA; CDR3aa: CAWSWGSGNTIYF; CDR3nt: TGTGCCTGGAGTTGGGGGTCTGGAAACACCATATATTTT
v_gene: TRBV7-2; j_gene: TRBJ1-6; d_gene: NA; abundance: few; CDR3aa: CASSLRQAFANSPLHF; CDR3nt: TGTGCCAGCAGCTTGCGGCAGGCATTCGCTAATTCACCCCTCCACTTT
v_gene: TRBV9; j_gene: TRBJ1-2; d_gene: TRBD1; abundance: few; CDR3aa: CASSAGQTYTF; CDR3nt: TGTGCCAGCAGCGCGGGACAGACCTACACCTTC
v_gene: TRBV5-6; j_gene: TRBJ2-3; d_gene: NA; abundance: NA; CDR3aa: CASSLFSGGHPDTQYF; CDR3nt: TGTGCCAGCAGCTTGTTTTCGGGGGGCCACCCAGATACGCAGTATTTT
v_gene: TRBV4-3; j_gene: TRBJ2-7; d_gene: NA; abundance: NA; CDR3aa: CASSHETGIIEEQYF; CDR3nt: TGCGCCAGCAGCCACGAAACAGGAATCATTGAGGAGCAGTACTTC
v_gene: TRBV20-1; j_gene: TRBJ2-5; d_gene: NA; abundance: NA; CDR3aa: CSARYWGGETQYF; CDR3nt: TGCAGTGCTAGATACTGGGGCGGTGAGACCCAGTACTTC
v_gene: TRBV7-7; j_gene: TRBJ1-3; d_gene: TRBD1; abundance: NA; CDR3aa: CASSLDREHTIYF; CDR3nt: TGTGCCAGCAGCCTCGACAGGGAACACACCATATATTTT
v_gene: TRBV2; j_gene: TRBJ2-7; d_gene: TRBD1; abundance: NA; CDR3aa: CASSEQGADYEQYF; CDR3nt: TGTGCCAGCAGTGAACAGGGGGCGGACTACGAGCAGTACTTC
v_gene: TRBV7-2; j_gene: TRBJ2-2; d_gene: NA; abundance: NA; CDR3aa: CASSWTLTNTGELFF; CDR3nt: TGTGCCAGCAGCTGGACGCTTACGAACACCGGGGAGCTGTTTTTT
v_gene: TRBV4-3; j_gene: TRBJ2-3; d_gene: NA; abundance: few; CDR3aa: CASSPEFSGVPDTQYF; CDR3nt: TGCGCCAGCAGCCCCGAGTTTTCGGGAGTACCAGATACGCAGTATTTT
v_gene: TRBV15; j_gene: TRBJ2-5; d_gene: NA; abundance: NA; CDR3aa: CATSRDVDSYQETQYF; CDR3nt: TGTGCCACCAGCAGAGATGTAGACTCGTACCAAGAGACCCAGTACTTC
v_gene: TRBV4-3; j_gene: TRBJ2-2; d_gene: TRBD1; abundance: many; CDR3aa: CASSHGQGTGELFF; CDR3nt: TGCGCCAGCAGCCATGGACAGGGCACCGGGGAGCTGTTTTTT
v_gene: TRBV5-1; j_gene: TRBJ2-3; d_gene: NA; abundance: many; CDR3aa: CASSLGHGRSTDTQYF; CDR3nt: TGCGCCAGCAGCTTGGGGCACGGGCGAAGCACAGATACGCAGTATTTT
v_gene: TRBV4-2; j_gene: TRBJ2-3; d_gene: NA; abundance: few; CDR3aa: CASSQGGSTDTQYF; CDR3nt: TGTGCCAGCAGCCAAGGGGGCTCGACAGATACGCAGTATTTT
v_gene: TRBV7-8; j_gene: TRBJ2-7; d_gene: TRBD1; abundance: many; CDR3aa: CASSLYRGSHEQYF; CDR3nt: TGTGCCAGCAGCCTCTACAGGGGATCCCACGAGCAGTACTTC
v_gene: TRBV28; j_gene: TRBJ1-6; d_gene: NA; abundance: NA; CDR3aa: CASTSAVNSPLHF; CDR3nt: TGTGCCAGCACTTCGGCGGTGAATTCACCCCTCCACTTT
v_gene: TRBV20-1; j_gene: TRBJ1-3; d_gene: NA; abundance: NA; CDR3aa: CSAPRTGDGNTIYF; CDR3nt: TGCAGTGCCCCTCGGACCGGGGATGGAAACACCATATATTTT
v_gene: TRBV7-7; j_gene: TRBJ2-1; d_gene: TRBD2; abundance: many; CDR3aa: CASSAVLAGGPNEQFF; CDR3nt: TGTGCCAGCAGCGCGGTACTAGCGGGGGGGCCGAATGAGCAGTTCTTC
v_gene: TRBV7-2; j_gene: TRBJ1-2; d_gene: NA; abundance: NA; CDR3aa: CASSPAAPSLGYTF; CDR3nt: TGTGCCAGCAGCCCGGCAGCTCCGTCTTTGGGCTACACCTTC
v_gene: TRBV7-2; j_gene: TRBJ2-1; d_gene: TRBD2; abundance: NA; CDR3aa: CASSLVGGSSYNEQFF; CDR3nt: TGTGCCAGCAGCTTAGTGGGGGGGTCCTCCTACAATGAGCAGTTCTTC
v_gene: TRBV6-2/TRBV6-3; j_gene: TRBJ1-1; d_gene: NA; abundance: few; CDR3aa: CASSAQSGGRGTEAFF; CDR3nt: TGTGCCAGCAGTGCCCAGTCGGGGGGCCGGGGCACTGAAGCTTTCTTT
v_gene: TRBV5-5; j_gene: TRBJ2-1; d_gene: NA; abundance: many; CDR3aa: CASSKTDYNEQFF; CDR3nt: TGTGCCAGCAGCAAAACAGATTACAATGAGCAGTTCTTC
v_gene: TRBV7-3; j_gene: TRBJ2-1; d_gene: NA; abundance: NA; CDR3aa: CASSLQTGVQNNEQFF; CDR3nt: TGTGCCAGCAGCCTCCAGACTGGAGTACAGAACAATGAGCAGTTCTTC
v_gene: TRBV6-1; j_gene: TRBJ2-5; d_gene: NA; abundance: NA; CDR3aa: CASSEDPYQETQYF; CDR3nt: TGTGCCAGCAGTGAAGACCCGTACCAAGAGACCCAGTACTTC
v_gene: TRBV2; j_gene: TRBJ2-5; d_gene: TRBD2; abundance: few; CDR3aa: CASGEGETQYF; CDR3nt: TGTGCCAGCGGGGAGGGAGAGACCCAGTACTTC